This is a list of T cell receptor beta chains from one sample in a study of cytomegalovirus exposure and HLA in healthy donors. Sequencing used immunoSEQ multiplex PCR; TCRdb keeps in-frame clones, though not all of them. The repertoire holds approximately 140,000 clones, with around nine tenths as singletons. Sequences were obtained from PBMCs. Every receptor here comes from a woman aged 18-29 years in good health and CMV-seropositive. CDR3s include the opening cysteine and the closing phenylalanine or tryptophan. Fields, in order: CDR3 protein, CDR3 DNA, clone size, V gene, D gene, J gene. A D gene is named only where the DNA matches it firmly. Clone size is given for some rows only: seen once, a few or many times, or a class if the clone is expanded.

cdr3_aa: CASRGQGHGYTF; cdr3_nt: TGTGCCAGCAGGGGACAGGGACACGGCTACACCTTC; clone_size: NA; v_call: TRBV25-1; d_call: TRBD1; j_call: TRBJ1-2
cdr3_aa: CASSLGGSEETQYF; cdr3_nt: TGCGCCAGCAGCTTGGGAGGTAGTGAGGAGACCCAGTACTTC; clone_size: once; v_call: TRBV5-1; d_call: NA; j_call: TRBJ2-5
cdr3_aa: CASSLNTGTEKLFF; cdr3_nt: TGTGCCAGCAGCTTGAACACAGGGACTGAAAAACTGTTTTTT; clone_size: NA; v_call: TRBV5-4; d_call: NA; j_call: TRBJ1-4
cdr3_aa: CASSPHPPRSYGYTF; cdr3_nt: TGTGCCAGCAGTCCCCACCCCCCCCGGAGCTATGGCTACACCTTC; clone_size: NA; v_call: TRBV27; d_call: NA; j_call: TRBJ1-2
cdr3_aa: CASTRTYSGEREQYF; cdr3_nt: TGTGCCAGCACCCGAACCTACTCCGGGGAAAGGGAGCAGTACTTC; clone_size: NA; v_call: TRBV28; d_call: NA; j_call: TRBJ2-7
cdr3_aa: CASSFPGGRNGYTF; cdr3_nt: TGTGCCAGCAGTTTCCCCGGGGGGAGGAATGGCTACACCTTC; clone_size: NA; v_call: TRBV28; d_call: NA; j_call: TRBJ1-2
cdr3_aa: CASSLPNGYEETQYF; cdr3_nt: TGTGCCAGCAGTTTGCCAAACGGGTACGAAGAGACCCAGTACTTC; clone_size: few; v_call: TRBV5-4; d_call: NA; j_call: TRBJ2-5
cdr3_aa: CASSRDRVLNTEAFF; cdr3_nt: TGTGCATCATCGAGGGACAGAGTTTTGAACACTGAAGCTTTCTTT; clone_size: NA; v_call: TRBV7-2; d_call: TRBD1; j_call: TRBJ1-1
cdr3_aa: CASRPGDGKSGANVLTF; cdr3_nt: TGTGCCAGCAGGCCAGGGGATGGCAAATCCGGGGCCAACGTCCTGACTTTC; clone_size: NA; v_call: TRBV2; d_call: NA; j_call: TRBJ2-6
cdr3_aa: CASSPAPTGSPLHF; cdr3_nt: TGTGCCAGCTCACCCGCCCCGACAGGTTCACCCCTCCACTTT; clone_size: NA; v_call: TRBV18; d_call: NA; j_call: TRBJ1-6
cdr3_aa: CASSFSRDSGNEKLFF; cdr3_nt: TGTGCCAGCAGCTTCTCCCGGGACAGTGGTAATGAAAAACTGTTTTTT; clone_size: NA; v_call: TRBV7-9; d_call: TRBD1; j_call: TRBJ1-4
cdr3_aa: CASSVSQGSDSGANVLTF; cdr3_nt: TGTGCCAGCAGCGTTTCCCAGGGGTCAGACTCTGGGGCCAACGTCCTGACTTTC; clone_size: NA; v_call: TRBV7-6; d_call: NA; j_call: TRBJ2-6
cdr3_aa: CASSPRDPTDTQYF; cdr3_nt: TGCGCCAGCAGCCCCCGGGATCCCACAGATACGCAGTATTTT; clone_size: NA; v_call: TRBV5-1; d_call: NA; j_call: TRBJ2-3
cdr3_aa: CASSPRGVVGEKLFF; cdr3_nt: TGTGCCAGCTCACCACGCGGGGTAGTAGGGGAAAAACTGTTTTTT; clone_size: NA; v_call: TRBV18; d_call: NA; j_call: TRBJ1-4
cdr3_aa: CAWRPSGGVHEQYF; cdr3_nt: TGTGCCTGGAGACCCAGCGGGGGCGTGCACGAGCAGTACTTC; clone_size: NA; v_call: TRBV30; d_call: TRBD2; j_call: TRBJ2-7
cdr3_aa: CASIPTGAAYYGYTF; cdr3_nt: TGTGCCAGTATTCCGACAGGGGCTGCTTACTATGGCTACACCTTC; clone_size: NA; v_call: TRBV19; d_call: TRBD1; j_call: TRBJ1-2
cdr3_aa: CASSLGTGSSYEQYF; cdr3_nt: TGCGCCAGCAGCTTGGGGACAGGTTCCTCCTACGAGCAGTACTTC; clone_size: NA; v_call: TRBV5-1; d_call: TRBD1; j_call: TRBJ2-7
cdr3_aa: CASSMRYGYTF; cdr3_nt: TGTGCCAGTAGTATGCGCTATGGCTACACCTTC; clone_size: once; v_call: TRBV19; d_call: NA; j_call: TRBJ1-2
cdr3_aa: CASSPGQVKEKLFF; cdr3_nt: TGTGCCAGCAGCCCGGGACAAGTGAAGGAAAAACTGTTTTTT; clone_size: NA; v_call: TRBV7-6; d_call: NA; j_call: TRBJ1-4
cdr3_aa: CSVVLTYEQYF; cdr3_nt: TGCAGCGTTGTACTAACCTACGAGCAGTACTTC; clone_size: NA; v_call: TRBV29-1; d_call: NA; j_call: TRBJ2-7
cdr3_aa: CASSLYRGGETQYF; cdr3_nt: TGTGCCAGCAGTTTATACCGGGGAGGGGAGACCCAGTACTTC; clone_size: NA; v_call: TRBV27; d_call: TRBD2; j_call: TRBJ2-5
cdr3_aa: CASSLVRGLAELVGETQYF; cdr3_nt: TGTGCCAGCAGCTTAGTCAGGGGACTAGCCGAATTAGTGGGGGAGACCCAGTACTTC; clone_size: NA; v_call: TRBV7-2; d_call: TRBD2; j_call: TRBJ2-5
cdr3_aa: CASSPPGQAFNQPQHF; cdr3_nt: TGTGCCAGCAGTCCACCGGGACAGGCTTTCAATCAGCCCCAGCATTTT; clone_size: NA; v_call: TRBV25-1; d_call: TRBD1; j_call: TRBJ1-5
cdr3_aa: CASSLPLTGEWVTEAFF; cdr3_nt: TGTGCCAGCAGCCTCCCATTGACAGGGGAGTGGGTCACTGAAGCTTTCTTT; clone_size: NA; v_call: TRBV11-2; d_call: TRBD1; j_call: TRBJ1-1
cdr3_aa: CASSPTGGVGDTQYF; cdr3_nt: TGTGCCAGCAGCCCAACTGGGGGGGTGGGAGATACGCAGTATTTT; clone_size: NA; v_call: TRBV9; d_call: TRBD2; j_call: TRBJ2-3
cdr3_aa: CASSPTGEGEQYF; cdr3_nt: TGTGCCAGCAGCCCTACAGGGGAAGGCGAGCAGTACTTC; clone_size: NA; v_call: TRBV7-9; d_call: TRBD1; j_call: TRBJ2-7
cdr3_aa: CASSRAYEQYF; cdr3_nt: TGTGCCAGCAGCCGAGCTTACGAGCAGTACTTC; clone_size: NA; v_call: TRBV14; d_call: NA; j_call: TRBJ2-7
cdr3_aa: CSVKGGGDEQFF; cdr3_nt: TGCAGCGTCAAGGGCGGGGGCGATGAGCAGTTCTTC; clone_size: NA; v_call: TRBV29-1; d_call: NA; j_call: TRBJ2-1
cdr3_aa: CASSFRQGYYEQYF; cdr3_nt: TGTGCCAGCAGTTTCCGACAGGGCTACTACGAGCAGTACTTC; clone_size: NA; v_call: TRBV28; d_call: TRBD1; j_call: TRBJ2-7
cdr3_aa: CASTLAGVNEQFF; cdr3_nt: TGTGCCAGCACTCTAGCGGGAGTGAATGAGCAGTTCTTC; clone_size: NA; v_call: TRBV6-5; d_call: TRBD2; j_call: TRBJ2-1
cdr3_aa: CASSYSAGDGYTF; cdr3_nt: TGTGCCAGCAGTTACTCGGCGGGGGATGGCTACACCTTC; clone_size: NA; v_call: TRBV6-5; d_call: NA; j_call: TRBJ1-2
cdr3_aa: CASSLAAGGASNEKLFF; cdr3_nt: TGTGCCAGCAGCTTGGCCGCAGGGGGCGCCTCTAATGAAAAACTGTTTTTT; clone_size: NA; v_call: TRBV5-4; d_call: TRBD1; j_call: TRBJ1-4
cdr3_aa: CASSPVGGLYGYTF; cdr3_nt: TGCGCCAGCAGCCCGGTGGGGGGGCTGTATGGCTACACCTTC; clone_size: NA; v_call: TRBV5-1; d_call: NA; j_call: TRBJ1-2
cdr3_aa: CATKGLMYNEQFF; cdr3_nt: TGTGCCACGAAGGGGCTGATGTACAATGAGCAGTTCTTC; clone_size: few; v_call: TRBV5-6; d_call: NA; j_call: TRBJ2-1
cdr3_aa: CASSDQANTEAFF; cdr3_nt: TGTGCCAGCAGCGACCAGGCGAACACTGAAGCTTTCTTT; clone_size: NA; v_call: TRBV11-2; d_call: NA; j_call: TRBJ1-1